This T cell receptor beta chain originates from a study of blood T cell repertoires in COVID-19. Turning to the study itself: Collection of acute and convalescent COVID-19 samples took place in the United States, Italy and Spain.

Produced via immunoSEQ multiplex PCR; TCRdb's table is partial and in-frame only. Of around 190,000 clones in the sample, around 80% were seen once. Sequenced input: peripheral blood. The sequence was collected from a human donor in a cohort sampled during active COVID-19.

CDR3 protein: CASSSPIVNYGYTF. In DNA, the CDR3 is TGTGCCAGCTCATCCCCTATAGTTAACTATGGCTACACCTTC. J is TRBJ1-2 and V is TRBV18; D call uncertain. Trimming stripped 5 bases from V and 1 base from J, with 11 bases between. Germline CDR1 is KGHSH and CDR2 is LQKENI. The CDR3 extends over 14 amino acids.